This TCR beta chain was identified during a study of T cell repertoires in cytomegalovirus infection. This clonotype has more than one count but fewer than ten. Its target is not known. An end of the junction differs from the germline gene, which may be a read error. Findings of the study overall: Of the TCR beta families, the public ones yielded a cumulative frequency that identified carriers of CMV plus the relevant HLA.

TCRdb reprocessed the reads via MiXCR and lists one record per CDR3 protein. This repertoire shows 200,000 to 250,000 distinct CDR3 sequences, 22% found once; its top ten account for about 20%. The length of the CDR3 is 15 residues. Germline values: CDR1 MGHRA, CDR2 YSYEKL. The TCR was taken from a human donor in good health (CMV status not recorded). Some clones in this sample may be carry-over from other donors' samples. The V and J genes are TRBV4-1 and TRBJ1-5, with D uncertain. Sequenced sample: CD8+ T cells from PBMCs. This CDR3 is CASSQENGGNQPQHF. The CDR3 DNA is TGTGCCAGCAGCCAAGAAAATGGGGGCAATCAGCCCCAGCATTTT.